Each of the 7 T cell receptor beta chains below was sequenced from the same sample in a study of human T cells and chemical hapten exposure. Specified time point: healthy volunteer bleed at 2 weeks. Whole blood that had not been fractionated was the source of extracted total RNA. One entry per CDR3 protein, called by TCRdb with MiXCR from the RACE reads. Among approximately 97,000 distinct CDR3 sequences, approximately 8.2% were seen once, and the ten largest hold about 3%. Sequencing was carried out using whole blood. Receptor source: a female donor in good health. Some clones in this sample may be carry-over from other donors' samples.

The rearrangement joins TRBV27 to TRBJ2-5, with D possibly matching TRBD2 (5 bases). The V gene lost 7 bases and the J gene lost 1 base, with 19 bases spanning the gap. Germline loops: CDR1 MNHEY, CDR2 SMNVEV (reference sequence). The CDR3 runs 16 residues. The DNA of the CDR3 is TGTGCCAGCACTAGTATGAGGGAGCGGATCCAAGAGACCCAGTACTTC. As protein: CASTSMRERIQETQYF.

The genes are TRBV28 and TRBJ1-3; weak D call: TRBD1 (6 bases). V lost 5 bases and J lost 1, with 12 bases in between. The V gene's germline CDR1 is MDHEN and CDR2 SYDVKM. The CDR3 extends over 15 amino acids. The chain's CDR3 is CASSLNRVSGNTIYF. For the CDR3, the DNA is TGTGCCAGCAGTCTTAACAGGGTATCTGGAAACACCATATATTTT.

This clonotype was seen at least ten times. The chain carries TRBV5-5 and TRBJ1-5, with 9 bases matching TRBD1. The CDR3 has 13 amino acids. Looked up from germline, CDR1 is SGHKS and CDR2 is YYEKEE (reference sequence). With 1 base clipped from V and 10 bases from J, the junction kept 3 bases outside the gene matches. CDR3 loop: CASSLNRGQPQHF. Here the CDR3 DNA reads TGTGCCAGCAGCTTGAACAGGGGGCAACCCCAGCATTTT.

This clonotype is medium-sized within its sample. This sequence joins TRBV6-1 and TRBJ2-1; 10 bases match TRBD2. CDR1 and CDR2 (germline): MNHNS, SASEGT. The CDR3 spans 14 residues. Unmatched junction bases numbered 1, after V lost 0 bases and J lost 8 bases. CDR3 bases: TGTGCCAGCAGTGAAGCTGGGACTAGCGATGAGCAGTTCTTC. Translation gives CASSEAGTSDEQFF.

The chain combines TRBV9 with TRBJ2-7, with 8 bases aligning to TRBD1. The CDR3 sequence is 14 residues long. Germline V gene data show CDR1 as SGDLS and CDR2 as YYNGEE. Trimming cost V 0 bases and J 3 bases; bases outside gene matches: 2. This CDR3 reads CASSVDGTGYEQYF. CDR3 bases: TGTGCCAGCAGCGTAGATGGGACAGGCTACGAGCAGTACTTC.

The CDR3 DNA reads TGTGCCAGCAGGCTCCCCGGCTCCTACAATGAGCAGTTCTTC. Translating gives CASRLPGSYNEQFF. V is TRBV6-1 and J is TRBJ2-1, with D uncertain. This CDR3 comprises 14 residues. Trimming removed 6 bases from V and 0 bases from J, with 9 bases in between. Germline lookup yields CDR1 MNHNS and CDR2 SASEGT.

V gene TRBV2 combines with J gene TRBJ2-4; D gene ambiguous. Between the trimmed V and J ends, which lost 3 bases and 5 bases, there was a span of 8 bases. Looked up from germline, CDR1 is SNHLY and CDR2 is FYNNEI. This CDR3 contains 13 residues. The CDR3 reads CASSDGQQNIQYF. CDR3 coding DNA: TGTGCCAGCAGTGACGGGCAGCAAAACATTCAGTACTTC.